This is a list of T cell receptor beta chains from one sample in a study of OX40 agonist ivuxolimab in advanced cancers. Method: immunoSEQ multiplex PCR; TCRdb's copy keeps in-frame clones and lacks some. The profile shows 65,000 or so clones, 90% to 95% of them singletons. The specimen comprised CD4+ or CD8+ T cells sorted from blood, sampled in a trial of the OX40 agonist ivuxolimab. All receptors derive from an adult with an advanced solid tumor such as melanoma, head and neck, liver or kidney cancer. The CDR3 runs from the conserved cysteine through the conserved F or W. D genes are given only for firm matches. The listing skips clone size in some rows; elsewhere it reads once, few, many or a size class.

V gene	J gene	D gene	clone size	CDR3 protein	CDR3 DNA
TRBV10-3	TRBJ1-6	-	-	CAISESGGAASPLHF	TGTGCCATCAGTGAGTCCGGGGGGGCGGCTTCACCCCTCCACTTT
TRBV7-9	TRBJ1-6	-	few	CASSSHANSPLHF	TGTGCCAGCAGCTCCCATGCTAATTCACCCCTCCACTTT
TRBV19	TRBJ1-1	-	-	CASSSGGTEAFF	TGTGCCAGTTCCTCGGGTGGCACTGAAGCTTTCTTT
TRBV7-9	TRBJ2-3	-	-	CASSPPRGEARADTQYF	TGTGCCAGCAGCCCCCCGCGGGGAGAAGCGAGGGCAGATACGCAGTATTTT
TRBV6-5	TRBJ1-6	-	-	CASSPLGPAPLHF	TGTGCCAGCAGTCCTCTTGGTCCAGCACCCCTCCACTTT
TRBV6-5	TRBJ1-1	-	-	CASSIRDMVTEAFF	TGTGCCAGCAGTATCCGGGACATGGTCACTGAAGCTTTCTTT
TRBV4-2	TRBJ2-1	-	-	CASSKTGTHYNEQFF	TGTGCCAGCAGCAAGACCGGGACCCACTACAATGAGCAGTTCTTC
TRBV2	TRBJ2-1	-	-	CASSEWVNEQFF	TGTGCCAGCAGTGAATGGGTCAATGAGCAGTTCTTC
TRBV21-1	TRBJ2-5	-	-	CASSKGRVAGAVNYPLQETQYF	TGTGCCAGCAGCAAAGGGCGGGTAGCGGGAGCCGTAAACTACCCCCTCCAAGAGACCCAGTACTTC
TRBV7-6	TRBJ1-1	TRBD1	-	CASSTQPGQGLYYEAFF	TGTGCCAGCAGCACCCAACCGGGACAGGGCCTCTATTATGAAGCTTTCTTT
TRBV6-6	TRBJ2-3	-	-	CASSGIAEHTDTQYF	TGTGCCAGCAGTGGTATAGCGGAGCACACAGATACGCAGTATTTT
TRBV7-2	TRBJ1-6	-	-	CASSETAILNSPLHF	TGTGCCAGCAGCGAGACAGCTATACTGAATTCACCCCTCCACTTT
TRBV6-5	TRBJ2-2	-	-	CASSTTNTGELFF	TGTGCCAGCAGTACCACCAATACCGGGGAGCTGTTTTTT
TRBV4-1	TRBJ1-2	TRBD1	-	CASSPSRTGRDGYTF	TGCGCCAGCAGCCCCTCTCGGACAGGGCGGGACGGCTACACCTTC
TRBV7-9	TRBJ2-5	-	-	CASSRMGRETQYF	TGTGCCAGCAGCCGGATGGGGCGGGAGACCCAGTACTTC
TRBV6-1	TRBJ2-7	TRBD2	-	CASSLTSGSYEQYF	TGTGCCAGCAGCCTGACTAGCGGGAGTTACGAGCAGTACTTC
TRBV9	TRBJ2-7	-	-	CASSVEGSGSYEQYF	TGTGCCAGCAGCGTAGAAGGTAGCGGTTCCTACGAGCAGTACTTC
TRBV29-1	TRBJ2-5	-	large	CSAMLSTGADLGTQYF	TGCAGCGCCATGCTATCAACGGGGGCTGACTTAGGGACCCAGTACTTC
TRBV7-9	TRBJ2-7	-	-	CASSSASEQYF	TGTGCCAGCAGTTCCGCCTCCGAGCAGTACTTC
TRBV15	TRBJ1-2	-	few	CATSDQGLVDGYTF	TGTGCCACCTCTGATCAGGGATTGGTAGATGGCTACACCTTC
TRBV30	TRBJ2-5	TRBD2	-	CAWSPAGVKETQYF	TGTGCCTGGAGTCCAGCGGGAGTTAAAGAGACCCAGTACTTC